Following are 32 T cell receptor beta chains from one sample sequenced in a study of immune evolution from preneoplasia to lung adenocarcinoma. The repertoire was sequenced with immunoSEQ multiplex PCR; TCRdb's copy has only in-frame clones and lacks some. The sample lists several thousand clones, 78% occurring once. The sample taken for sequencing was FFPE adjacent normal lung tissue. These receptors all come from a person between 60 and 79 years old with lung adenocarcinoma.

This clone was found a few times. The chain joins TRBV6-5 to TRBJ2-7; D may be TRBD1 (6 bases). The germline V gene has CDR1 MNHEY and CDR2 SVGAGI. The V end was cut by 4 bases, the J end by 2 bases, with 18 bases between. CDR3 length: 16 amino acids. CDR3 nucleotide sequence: TGTGCCAGCAGTTTTAGGGGGTATGGGGGACCCTACGAGCAGTACTTC. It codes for CASSFRGYGGPYEQYF.

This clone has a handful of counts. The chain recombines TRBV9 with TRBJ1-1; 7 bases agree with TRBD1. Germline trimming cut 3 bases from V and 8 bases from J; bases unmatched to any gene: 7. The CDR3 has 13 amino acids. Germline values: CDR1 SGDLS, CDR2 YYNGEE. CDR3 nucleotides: TGTGCCAGCAGCGAATTCACAGGGGTCGAAGCTTTCTTT. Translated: CASSEFTGVEAFF.

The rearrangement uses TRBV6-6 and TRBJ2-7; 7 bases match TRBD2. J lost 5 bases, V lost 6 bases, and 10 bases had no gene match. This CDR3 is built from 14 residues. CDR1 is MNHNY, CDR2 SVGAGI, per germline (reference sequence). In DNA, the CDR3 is TGTGCCAGCAGCGCGCGACTAGCTCGGGACGAGCAGTACTTC. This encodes CASSARLARDEQYF.

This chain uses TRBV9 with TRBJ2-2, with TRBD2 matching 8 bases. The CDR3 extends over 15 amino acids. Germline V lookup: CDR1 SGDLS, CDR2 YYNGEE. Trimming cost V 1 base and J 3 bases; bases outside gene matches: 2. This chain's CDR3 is CASSVTGRDTGELFF. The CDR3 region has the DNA TGTGCCAGCAGCGTAACCGGGAGGGACACCGGGGAGCTGTTTTTT. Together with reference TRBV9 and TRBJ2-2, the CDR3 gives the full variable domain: DSGVTQTPKHLITATGQRVTLRCSPRSGDLSVYWYQQSLDQGLQFLIQYYNGEERAKGNILERFSAQQFPDLHSELNLSSLELGDSALYFCASSVTGRDTGELFFGEGSRLTVL.

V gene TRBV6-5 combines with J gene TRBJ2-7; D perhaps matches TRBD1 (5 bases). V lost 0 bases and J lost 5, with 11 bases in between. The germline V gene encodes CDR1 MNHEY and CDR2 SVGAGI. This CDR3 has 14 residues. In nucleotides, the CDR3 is TGTGCCAGCAGTTACTCGAGGCAGGGCCACGAGCAGTACTTC. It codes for CASSYSRQGHEQYF.

CDR3 DNA sequence: TGTGCCAGCAGCTCGGCAGGGTCCCAAGAGACCCAGTACTTC. Amino acids: CASSSAGSQETQYF. The rearrangement uses TRBV9 and TRBJ2-5, with a weak D call TRBD1 (5 bases). Trimming removed 4 bases at V and 1 base at J, with 11 bases between. The CDR3 totals 14 residues. CDR1 SGDLS and CDR2 YYNGEE come from the germline V gene. The full variable domain, in which reference TRBV9 and TRBJ2-5 provide the parts outside the CDR3, is DSGVTQTPKHLITATGQRVTLRCSPRSGDLSVYWYQQSLDQGLQFLIQYYNGEERAKGNILERFSAQQFPDLHSELNLSSLELGDSALYFCASSSAGSQETQYFGPGTRLLVL.

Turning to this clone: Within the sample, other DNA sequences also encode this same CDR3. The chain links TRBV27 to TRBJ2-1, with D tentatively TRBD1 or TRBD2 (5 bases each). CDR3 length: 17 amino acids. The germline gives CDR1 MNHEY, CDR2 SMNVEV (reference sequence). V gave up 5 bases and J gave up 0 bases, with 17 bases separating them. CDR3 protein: CASSPGAGPSSYNEQFF. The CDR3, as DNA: TGTGCCAGCAGTCCCGGGGCTGGTCCTAGCTCCTACAATGAGCAGTTCTTC.

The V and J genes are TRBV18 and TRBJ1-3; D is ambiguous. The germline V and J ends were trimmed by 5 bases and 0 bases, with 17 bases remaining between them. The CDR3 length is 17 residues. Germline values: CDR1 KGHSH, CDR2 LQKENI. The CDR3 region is CASSYNPARVSGNTIYF. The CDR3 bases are TGTGCCAGCTCATATAACCCGGCGAGGGTCTCTGGAAACACCATATATTTT.

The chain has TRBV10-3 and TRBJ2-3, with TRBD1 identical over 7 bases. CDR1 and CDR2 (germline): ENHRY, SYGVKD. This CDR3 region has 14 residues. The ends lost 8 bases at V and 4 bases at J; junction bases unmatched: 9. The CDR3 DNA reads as TGTGCCATCCATACAGGGGATTTAGCAGATACGCAGTATTTT. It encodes CAIHTGDLADTQYF.

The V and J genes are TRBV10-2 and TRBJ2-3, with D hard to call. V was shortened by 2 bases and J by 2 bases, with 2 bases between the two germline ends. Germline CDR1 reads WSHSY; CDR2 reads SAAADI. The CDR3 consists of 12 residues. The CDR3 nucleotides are TGCGCCAGCAGTGAGATCACAGATACGCAGTATTTT. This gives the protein CASSEITDTQYF.

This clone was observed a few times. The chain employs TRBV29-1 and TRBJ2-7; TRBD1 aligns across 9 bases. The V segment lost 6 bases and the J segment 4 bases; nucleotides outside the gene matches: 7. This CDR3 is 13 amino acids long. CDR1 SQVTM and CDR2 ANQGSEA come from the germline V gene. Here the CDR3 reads CSVKGQGAYEQYF. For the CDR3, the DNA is TGCAGCGTGAAGGGACAGGGAGCATACGAGCAGTACTTC.

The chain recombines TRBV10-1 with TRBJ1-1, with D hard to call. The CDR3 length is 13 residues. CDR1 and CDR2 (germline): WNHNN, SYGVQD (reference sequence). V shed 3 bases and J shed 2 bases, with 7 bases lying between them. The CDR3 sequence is CASSDPANTEAFF. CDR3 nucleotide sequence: TGCGCCAGCAGTGATCCAGCTAACACTGAAGCTTTCTTT.

The CDR3 nucleotides read TGTGCCAGCAGCTTAGCCCTAGAGAGCACAGATACGCAGTATTTT. This sequence encodes CASSLALESTDTQYF. The V call is TRBV11-2, the J call TRBJ2-3; D is unclear. CDR1 and CDR2 from the germline V gene are SGHAT and FQNNGV. Between the trimmed V and J ends, which lost 1 base and 0 bases, there was a span of 8 bases. The CDR3 is made up of 15 amino acids.

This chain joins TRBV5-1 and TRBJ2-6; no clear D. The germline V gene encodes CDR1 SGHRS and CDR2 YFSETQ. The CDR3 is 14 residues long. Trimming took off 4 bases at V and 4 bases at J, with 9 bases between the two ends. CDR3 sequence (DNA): TGCGCCAGCAGCCTCACCCTAGGGGCCAACGTCCTGACTTTC. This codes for CASSLTLGANVLTF.

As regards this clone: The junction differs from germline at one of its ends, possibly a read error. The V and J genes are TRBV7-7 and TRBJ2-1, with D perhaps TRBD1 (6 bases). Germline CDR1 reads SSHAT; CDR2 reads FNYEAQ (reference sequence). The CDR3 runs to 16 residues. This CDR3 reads CASSPGPSGVYNEQFF. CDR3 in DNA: TGTGCTAGCAGCCCAGGGCCATCAGGGGTCTACAATGAGCAGTTCTTC. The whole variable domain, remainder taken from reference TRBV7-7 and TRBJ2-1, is GAGVSQSPRYKVTKRGQDVTLRCDPISSHATLYWYQQALGQGPEFLTYFNYEAQPDKSGLPSDRFSAERPEGSISTLTIQRTEQRDSAMYRCASSPGPSGVYNEQFFGPGTRLTVL.

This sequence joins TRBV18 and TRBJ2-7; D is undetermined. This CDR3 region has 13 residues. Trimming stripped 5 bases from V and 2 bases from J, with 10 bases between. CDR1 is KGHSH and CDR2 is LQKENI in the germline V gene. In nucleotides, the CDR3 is TGTGCCAGCTCATATACAGAAGCCTACGAGCAGTACTTC. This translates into CASSYTEAYEQYF.

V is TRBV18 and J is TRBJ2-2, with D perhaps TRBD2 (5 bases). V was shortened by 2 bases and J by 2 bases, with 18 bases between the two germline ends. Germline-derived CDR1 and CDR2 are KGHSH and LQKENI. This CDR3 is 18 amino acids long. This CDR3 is CASSPYHMTTYNTGELFF. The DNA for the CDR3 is TGTGCCAGCTCACCATACCATATGACTACTTACAACACCGGGGAGCTGTTTTTT.

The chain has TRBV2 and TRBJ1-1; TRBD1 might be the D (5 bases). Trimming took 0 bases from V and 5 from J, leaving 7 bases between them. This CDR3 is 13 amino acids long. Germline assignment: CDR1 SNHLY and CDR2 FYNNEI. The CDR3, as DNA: TGTGCCAGCAGTGAAGCTTGGGGGACTGAAGCTTTCTTT. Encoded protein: CASSEAWGTEAFF.

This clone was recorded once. The CDR3 DNA sequence: TGTGCCAGTAGTATGGGCCATGAGCAGTTCTTC. Its translation: CASSMGHEQFF. The rearrangement uses TRBV19 and TRBJ2-1, with D hard to call. CDR3 length: 11 residues. Germline V gives CDR1 LNHDA, CDR2 SQIVND (reference sequence). Trimming took off 3 bases at V and 8 bases at J, with 5 bases between the two ends.

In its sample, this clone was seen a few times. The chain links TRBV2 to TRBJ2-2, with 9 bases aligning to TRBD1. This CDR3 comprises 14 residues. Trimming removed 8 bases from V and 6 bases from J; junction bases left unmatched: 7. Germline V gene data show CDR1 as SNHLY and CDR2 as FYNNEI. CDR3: CASDPGQGPGELFF. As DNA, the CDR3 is TGTGCCAGCGACCCGGGACAGGGCCCCGGGGAGCTGTTTTTT.

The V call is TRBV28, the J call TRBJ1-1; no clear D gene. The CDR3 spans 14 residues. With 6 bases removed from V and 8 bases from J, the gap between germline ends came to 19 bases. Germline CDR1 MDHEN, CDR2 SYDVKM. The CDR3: CASSPMGWAEEAFF. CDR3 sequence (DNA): TGTGCCAGCAGCCCGATGGGGTGGGCAGAGGAAGCTTTCTTT.

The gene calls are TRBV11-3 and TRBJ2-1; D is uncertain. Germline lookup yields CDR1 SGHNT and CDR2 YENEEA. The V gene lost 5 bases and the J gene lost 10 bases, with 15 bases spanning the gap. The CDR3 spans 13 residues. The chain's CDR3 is CASSGSSFREQFF. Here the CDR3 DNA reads TGTGCCAGCAGCGGATCATCGTTCCGAGAGCAGTTCTTC.

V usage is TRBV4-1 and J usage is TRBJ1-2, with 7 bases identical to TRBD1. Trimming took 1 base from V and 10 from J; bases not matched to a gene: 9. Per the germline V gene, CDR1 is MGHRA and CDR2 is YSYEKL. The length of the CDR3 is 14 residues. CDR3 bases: TGCGCCAGCAGCCAAGGGGGACAGACAGATGACTACACCTTC. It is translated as CASSQGGQTDDYTF.

CDR3 sequence: CASTFGRESYNEQFF. The CDR3 DNA reads as TGTGCCAGCACCTTCGGGCGGGAGAGCTACAATGAGCAGTTCTTC. This rearrangement joins TRBV28 to TRBJ2-1; TRBD2 aligns across 7 bases. The J segment lost 3 bases and the V segment lost 7 bases, leaving 9 bases of the junction unmatched. The CDR3 is made up of 15 amino acids. The germline V gene encodes CDR1 MDHEN and CDR2 SYDVKM.

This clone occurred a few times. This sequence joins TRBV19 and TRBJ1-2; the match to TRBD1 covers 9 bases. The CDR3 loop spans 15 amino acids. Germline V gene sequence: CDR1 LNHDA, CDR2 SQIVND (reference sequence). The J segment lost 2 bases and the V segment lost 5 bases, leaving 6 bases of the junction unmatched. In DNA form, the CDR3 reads TGTGCCAGTAGTGGGGACAGGGAATGGAACTATGGCTACACCTTC. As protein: CASSGDREWNYGYTF.

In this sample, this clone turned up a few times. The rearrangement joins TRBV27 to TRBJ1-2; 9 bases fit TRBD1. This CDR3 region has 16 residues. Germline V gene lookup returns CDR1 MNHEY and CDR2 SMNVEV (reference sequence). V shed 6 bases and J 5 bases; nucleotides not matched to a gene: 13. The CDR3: CASSLYPPGQGYGYTF. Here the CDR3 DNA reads TGTGCCAGCAGCCTGTATCCCCCGGGACAGGGTTATGGCTACACCTTC.

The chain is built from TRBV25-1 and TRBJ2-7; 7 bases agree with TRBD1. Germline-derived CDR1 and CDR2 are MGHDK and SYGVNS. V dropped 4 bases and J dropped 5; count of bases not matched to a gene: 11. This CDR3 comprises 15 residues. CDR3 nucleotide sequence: TGTGCCAGCAGTGGTGGACAGGACCTCTGGGACGAGCAGTACTTC. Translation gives CASSGGQDLWDEQYF.

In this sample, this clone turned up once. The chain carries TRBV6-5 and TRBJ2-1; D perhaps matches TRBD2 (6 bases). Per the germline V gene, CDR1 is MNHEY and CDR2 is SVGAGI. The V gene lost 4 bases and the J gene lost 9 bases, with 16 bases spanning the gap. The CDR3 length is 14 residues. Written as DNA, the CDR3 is TGTGCCAGCAGTTTCGAGCGGGTGGCGAGTGAGCAGTTCTTC. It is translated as CASSFERVASEQFF.

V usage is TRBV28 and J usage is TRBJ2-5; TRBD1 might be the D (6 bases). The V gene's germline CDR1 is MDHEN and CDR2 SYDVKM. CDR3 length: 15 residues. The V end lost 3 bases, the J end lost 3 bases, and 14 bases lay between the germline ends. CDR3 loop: CASSLTGIPEETQYF. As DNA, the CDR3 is TGTGCCAGCAGTTTGACAGGCATCCCAGAAGAGACCCAGTACTTC.

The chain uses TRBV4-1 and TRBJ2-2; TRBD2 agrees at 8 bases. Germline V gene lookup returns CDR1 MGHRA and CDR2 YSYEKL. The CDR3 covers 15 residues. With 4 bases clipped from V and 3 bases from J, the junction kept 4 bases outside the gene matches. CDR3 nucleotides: TGCGCCAGCAGCCGGAGCGGGAGTGACACCGGGGAGCTGTTTTTT. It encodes CASSRSGSDTGELFF.

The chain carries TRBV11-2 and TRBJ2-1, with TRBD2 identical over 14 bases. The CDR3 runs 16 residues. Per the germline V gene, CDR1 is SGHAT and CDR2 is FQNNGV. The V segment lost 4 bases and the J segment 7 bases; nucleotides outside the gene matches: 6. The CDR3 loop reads CASSSPTSGRVNEQFF. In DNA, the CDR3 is TGTGCCAGCAGCTCGCCGACTAGCGGGAGGGTTAATGAGCAGTTCTTC.

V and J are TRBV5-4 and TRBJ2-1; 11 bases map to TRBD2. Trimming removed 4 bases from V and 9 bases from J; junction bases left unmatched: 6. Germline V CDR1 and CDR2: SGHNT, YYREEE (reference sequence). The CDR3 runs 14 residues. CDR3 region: CASSRLAGRGEQFF. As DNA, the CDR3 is TGTGCCAGCAGCAGACTAGCGGGGAGAGGTGAGCAGTTCTTC.